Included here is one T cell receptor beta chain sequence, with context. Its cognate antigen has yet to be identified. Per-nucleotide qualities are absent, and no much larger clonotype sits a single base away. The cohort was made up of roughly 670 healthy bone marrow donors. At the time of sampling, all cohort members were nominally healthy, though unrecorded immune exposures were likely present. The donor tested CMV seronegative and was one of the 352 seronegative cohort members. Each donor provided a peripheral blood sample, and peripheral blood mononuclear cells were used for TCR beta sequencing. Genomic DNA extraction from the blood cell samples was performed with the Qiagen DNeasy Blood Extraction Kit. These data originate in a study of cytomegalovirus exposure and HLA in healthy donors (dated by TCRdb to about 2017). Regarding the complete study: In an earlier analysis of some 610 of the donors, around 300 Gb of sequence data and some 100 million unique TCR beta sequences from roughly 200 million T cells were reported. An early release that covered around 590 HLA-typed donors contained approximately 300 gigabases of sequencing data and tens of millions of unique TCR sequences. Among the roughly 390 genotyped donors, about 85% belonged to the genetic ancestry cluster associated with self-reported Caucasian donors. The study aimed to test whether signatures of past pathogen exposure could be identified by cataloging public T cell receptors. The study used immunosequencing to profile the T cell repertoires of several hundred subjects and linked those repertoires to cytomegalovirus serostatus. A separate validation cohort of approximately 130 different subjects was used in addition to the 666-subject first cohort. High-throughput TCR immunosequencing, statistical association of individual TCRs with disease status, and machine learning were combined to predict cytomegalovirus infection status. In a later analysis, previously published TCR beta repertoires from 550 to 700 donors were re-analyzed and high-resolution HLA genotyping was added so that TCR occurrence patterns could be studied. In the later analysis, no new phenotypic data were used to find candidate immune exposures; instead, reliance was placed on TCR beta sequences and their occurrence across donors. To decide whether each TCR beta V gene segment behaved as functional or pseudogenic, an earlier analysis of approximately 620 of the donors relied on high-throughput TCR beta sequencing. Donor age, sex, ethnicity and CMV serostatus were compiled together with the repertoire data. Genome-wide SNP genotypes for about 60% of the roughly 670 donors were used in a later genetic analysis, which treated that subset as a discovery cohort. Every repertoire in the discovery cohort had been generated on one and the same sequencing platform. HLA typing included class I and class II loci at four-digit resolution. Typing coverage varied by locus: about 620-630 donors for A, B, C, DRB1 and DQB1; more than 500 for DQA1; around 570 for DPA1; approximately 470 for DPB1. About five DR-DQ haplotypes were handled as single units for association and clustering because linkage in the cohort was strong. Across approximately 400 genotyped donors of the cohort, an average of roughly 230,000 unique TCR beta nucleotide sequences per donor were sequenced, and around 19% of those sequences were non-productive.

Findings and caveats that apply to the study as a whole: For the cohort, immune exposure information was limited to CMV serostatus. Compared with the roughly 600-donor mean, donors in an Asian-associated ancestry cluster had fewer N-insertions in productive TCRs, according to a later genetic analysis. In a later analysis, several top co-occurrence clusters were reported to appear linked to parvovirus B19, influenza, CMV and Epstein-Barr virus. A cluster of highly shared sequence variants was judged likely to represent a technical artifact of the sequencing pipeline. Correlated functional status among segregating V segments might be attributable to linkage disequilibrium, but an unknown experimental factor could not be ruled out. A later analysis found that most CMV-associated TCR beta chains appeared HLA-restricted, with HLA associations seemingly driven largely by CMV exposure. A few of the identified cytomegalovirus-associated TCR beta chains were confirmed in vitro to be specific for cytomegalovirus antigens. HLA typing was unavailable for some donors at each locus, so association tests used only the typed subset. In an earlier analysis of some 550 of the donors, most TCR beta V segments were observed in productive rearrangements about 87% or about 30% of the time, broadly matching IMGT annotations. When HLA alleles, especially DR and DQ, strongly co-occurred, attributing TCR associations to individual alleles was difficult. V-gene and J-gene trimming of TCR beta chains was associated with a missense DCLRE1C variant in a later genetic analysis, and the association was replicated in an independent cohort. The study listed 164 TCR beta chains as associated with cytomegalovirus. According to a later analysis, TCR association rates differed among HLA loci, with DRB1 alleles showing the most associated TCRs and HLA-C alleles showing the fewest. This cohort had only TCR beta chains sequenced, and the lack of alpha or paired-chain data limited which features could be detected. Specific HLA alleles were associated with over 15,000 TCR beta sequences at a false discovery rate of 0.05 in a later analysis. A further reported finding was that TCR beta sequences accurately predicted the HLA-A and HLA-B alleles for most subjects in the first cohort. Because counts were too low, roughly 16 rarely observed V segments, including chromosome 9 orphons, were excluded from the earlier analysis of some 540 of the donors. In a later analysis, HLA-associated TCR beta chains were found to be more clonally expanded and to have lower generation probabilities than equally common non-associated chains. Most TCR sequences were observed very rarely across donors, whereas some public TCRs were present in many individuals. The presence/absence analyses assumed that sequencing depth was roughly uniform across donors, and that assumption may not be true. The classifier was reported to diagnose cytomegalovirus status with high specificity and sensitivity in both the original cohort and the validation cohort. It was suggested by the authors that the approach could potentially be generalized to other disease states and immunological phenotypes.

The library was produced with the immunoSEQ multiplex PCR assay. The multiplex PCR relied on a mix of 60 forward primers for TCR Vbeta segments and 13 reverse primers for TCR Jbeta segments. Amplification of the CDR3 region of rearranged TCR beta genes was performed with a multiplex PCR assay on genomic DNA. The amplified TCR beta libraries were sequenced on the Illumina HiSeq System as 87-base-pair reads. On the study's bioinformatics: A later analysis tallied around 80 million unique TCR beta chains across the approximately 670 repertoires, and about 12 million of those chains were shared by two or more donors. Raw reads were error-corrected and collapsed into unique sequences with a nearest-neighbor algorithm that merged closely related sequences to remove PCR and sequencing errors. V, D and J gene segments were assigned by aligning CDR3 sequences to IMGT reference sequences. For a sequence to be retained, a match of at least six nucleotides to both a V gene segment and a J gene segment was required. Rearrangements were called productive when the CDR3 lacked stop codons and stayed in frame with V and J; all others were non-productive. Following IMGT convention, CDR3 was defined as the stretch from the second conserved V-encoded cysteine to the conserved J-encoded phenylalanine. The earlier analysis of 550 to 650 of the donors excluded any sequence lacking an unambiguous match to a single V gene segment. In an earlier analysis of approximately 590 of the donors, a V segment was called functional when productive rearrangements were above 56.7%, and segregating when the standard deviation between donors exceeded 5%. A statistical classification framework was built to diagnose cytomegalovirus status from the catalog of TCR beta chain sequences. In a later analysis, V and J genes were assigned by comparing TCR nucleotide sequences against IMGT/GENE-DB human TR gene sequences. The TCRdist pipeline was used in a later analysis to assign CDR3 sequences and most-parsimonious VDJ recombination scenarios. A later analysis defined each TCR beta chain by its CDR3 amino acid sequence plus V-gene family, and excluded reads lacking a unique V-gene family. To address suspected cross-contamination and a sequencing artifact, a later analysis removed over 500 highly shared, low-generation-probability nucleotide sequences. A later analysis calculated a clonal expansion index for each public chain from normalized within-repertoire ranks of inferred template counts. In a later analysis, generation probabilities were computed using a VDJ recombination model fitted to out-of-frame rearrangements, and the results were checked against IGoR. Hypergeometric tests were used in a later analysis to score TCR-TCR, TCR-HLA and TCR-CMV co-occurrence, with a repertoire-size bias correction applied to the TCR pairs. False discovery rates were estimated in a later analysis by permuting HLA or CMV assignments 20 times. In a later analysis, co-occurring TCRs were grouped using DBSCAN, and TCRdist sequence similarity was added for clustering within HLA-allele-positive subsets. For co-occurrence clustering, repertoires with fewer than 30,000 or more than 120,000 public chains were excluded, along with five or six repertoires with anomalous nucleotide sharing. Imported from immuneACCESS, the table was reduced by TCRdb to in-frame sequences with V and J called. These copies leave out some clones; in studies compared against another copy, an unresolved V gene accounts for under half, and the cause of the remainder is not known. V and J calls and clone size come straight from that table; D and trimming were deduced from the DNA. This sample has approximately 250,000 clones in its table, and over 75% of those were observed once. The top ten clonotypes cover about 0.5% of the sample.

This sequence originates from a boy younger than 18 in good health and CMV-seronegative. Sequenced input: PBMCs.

In nucleotides, the sequence is TGTGCCAGCAGCCGAGGGGGATCCTACGAGCAGTACTTC. It specifies CASSRGGSYEQYF. Recombination linked TRBV11-3 to TRBJ2-7; D gene: possibly TRBD1, on 6 matching bases. CDR1 and CDR2, per the germline V gene, are SGHNT and YENEEA. Relative to germline, V is 5 bases shorter and J is 1 base shorter, with 9 bases between their ends. Counted from cysteine to phenylalanine, this CDR3 has 13 amino acids. The retained sequence is limited to the CDR3, 39 bases, with the frame set at the first base.